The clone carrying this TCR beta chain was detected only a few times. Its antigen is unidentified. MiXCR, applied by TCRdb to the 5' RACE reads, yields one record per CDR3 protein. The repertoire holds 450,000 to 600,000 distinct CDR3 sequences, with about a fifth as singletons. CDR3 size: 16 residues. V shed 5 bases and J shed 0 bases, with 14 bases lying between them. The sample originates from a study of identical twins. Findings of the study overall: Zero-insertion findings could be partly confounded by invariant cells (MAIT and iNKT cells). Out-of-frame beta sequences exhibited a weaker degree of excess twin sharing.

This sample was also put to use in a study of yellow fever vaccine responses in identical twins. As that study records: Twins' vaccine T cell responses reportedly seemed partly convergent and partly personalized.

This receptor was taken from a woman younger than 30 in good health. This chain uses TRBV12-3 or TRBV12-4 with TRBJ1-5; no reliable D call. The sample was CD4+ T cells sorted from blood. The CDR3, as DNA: TGTGCCAGCAGTCCTTCAGAGGCGGTTAGCAATCAGCCCCAGCATTTT. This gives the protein CASSPSEAVSNQPQHF.